This T cell receptor beta chain was recorded in a study of control samples from healthy donors and cancer patients. CDR3 length: 14 amino acids. Germline values: CDR1 MRHNA, CDR2 SNTAGT. The V end was cut by 6 bases, the J end by 2 bases, with 12 bases between. The repertoire was sequenced with immunoSEQ multiplex PCR; TCRdb's copy has only in-frame clones and lacks some. In the table there are some 120,000 clones, more than 75% of which are singletons. The sequence came from a woman in her 70s in good health. Input material: blood. This chain joins TRBV6-4 and TRBJ2-3, with D perhaps TRBD2 (6 bases). The CDR3 reads CASSPGLITDTQYF. The CDR3 DNA reads TGTGCCAGCAGCCCGGGACTCATCACAGATACGCAGTATTTT.